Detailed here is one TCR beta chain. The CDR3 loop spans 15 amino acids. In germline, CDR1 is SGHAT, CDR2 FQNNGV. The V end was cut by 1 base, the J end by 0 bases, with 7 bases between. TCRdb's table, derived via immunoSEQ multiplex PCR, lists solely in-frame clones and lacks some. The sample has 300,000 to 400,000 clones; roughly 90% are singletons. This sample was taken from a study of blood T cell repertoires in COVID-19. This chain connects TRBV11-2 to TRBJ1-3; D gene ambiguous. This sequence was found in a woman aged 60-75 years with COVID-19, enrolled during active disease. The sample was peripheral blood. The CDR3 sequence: CASSLGQISGNTIYF. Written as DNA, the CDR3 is TGTGCCAGCAGCTTAGGCCAGATCTCTGGAAACACCATATATTTT.